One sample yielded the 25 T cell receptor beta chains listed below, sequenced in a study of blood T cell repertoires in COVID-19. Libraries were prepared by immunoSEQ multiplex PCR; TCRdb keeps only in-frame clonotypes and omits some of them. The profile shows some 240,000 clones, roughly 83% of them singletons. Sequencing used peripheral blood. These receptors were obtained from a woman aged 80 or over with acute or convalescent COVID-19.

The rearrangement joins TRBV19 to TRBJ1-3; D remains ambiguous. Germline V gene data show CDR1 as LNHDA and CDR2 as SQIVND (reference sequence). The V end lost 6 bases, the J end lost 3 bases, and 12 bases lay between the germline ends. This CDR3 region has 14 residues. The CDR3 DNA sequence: TGTGCCAGTAGCCCTTCGGAGGGTGGAAACACCATATATTTT. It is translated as CASSPSEGGNTIYF.

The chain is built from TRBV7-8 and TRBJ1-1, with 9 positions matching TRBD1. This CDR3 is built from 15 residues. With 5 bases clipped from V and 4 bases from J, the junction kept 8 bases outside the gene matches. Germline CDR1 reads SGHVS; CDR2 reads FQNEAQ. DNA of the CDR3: TGTGCCAGCAGCCCGGAGACAGGGGGGCCCACTGAAGCTTTCTTT. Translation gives CASSPETGGPTEAFF.

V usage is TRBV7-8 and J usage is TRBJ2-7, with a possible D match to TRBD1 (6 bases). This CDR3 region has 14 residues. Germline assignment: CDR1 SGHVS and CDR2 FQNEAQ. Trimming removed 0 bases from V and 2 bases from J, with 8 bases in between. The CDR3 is CASSLADRTYEQYF. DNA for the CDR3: TGTGCCAGCAGCTTAGCAGACAGGACCTACGAGCAGTACTTC.

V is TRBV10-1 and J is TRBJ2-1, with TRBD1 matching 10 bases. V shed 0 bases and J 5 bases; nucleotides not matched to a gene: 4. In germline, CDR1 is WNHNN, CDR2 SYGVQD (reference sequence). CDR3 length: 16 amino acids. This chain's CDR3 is CASSESKGQGNNEQFF. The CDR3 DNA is TGCGCCAGCAGTGAGTCTAAGGGACAGGGGAACAATGAGCAGTTCTTC.

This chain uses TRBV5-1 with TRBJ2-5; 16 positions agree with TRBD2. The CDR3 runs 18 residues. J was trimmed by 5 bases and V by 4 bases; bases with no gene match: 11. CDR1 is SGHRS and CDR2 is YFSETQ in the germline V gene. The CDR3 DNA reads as TGCGCCAGCAGCCCCTTAGGGACTAGCGGGGGGGTACGGGAGACCCAGTACTTC. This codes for CASSPLGTSGGVRETQYF.

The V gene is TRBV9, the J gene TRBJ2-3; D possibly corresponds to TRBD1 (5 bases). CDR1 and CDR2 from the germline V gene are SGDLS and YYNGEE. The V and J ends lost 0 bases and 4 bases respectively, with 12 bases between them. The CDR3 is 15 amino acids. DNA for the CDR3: TGTGCCAGCAGCGTAGTGGGGCTAGGAGCAGATACGCAGTATTTT. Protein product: CASSVVGLGADTQYF.

CDR3 coding DNA: TGCGCCAGCAGCTTCGACATTCTGGAGACCCAGTACTTC. The encoded protein is CASSFDILETQYF. The chain combines TRBV5-1 with TRBJ2-5; D remains unclear. Trimming left V 2 bases short and J 5 bases short, with 10 bases between. The CDR3 is 13 amino acids. Per the germline V gene, CDR1 is SGHRS and CDR2 is YFSETQ. Looking up the rest from reference TRBV5-1 and TRBJ2-5 gives the full variable domain: KAGVTQTPRYLIKTRGQQVTLSCSPISGHRSVSWYQQTPGQGLQFLFEYFSETQRNKGNFPGRFSGRQFSNSRSEMNVSTLELGDSALYLCASSFDILETQYFGPGTRLLVL.

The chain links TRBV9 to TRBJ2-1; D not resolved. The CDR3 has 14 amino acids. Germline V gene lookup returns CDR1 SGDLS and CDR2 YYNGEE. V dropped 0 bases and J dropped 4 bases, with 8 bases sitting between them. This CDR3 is CASSVVGEYNEQFF. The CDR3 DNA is TGTGCCAGCAGCGTAGTAGGAGAGTACAATGAGCAGTTCTTC.

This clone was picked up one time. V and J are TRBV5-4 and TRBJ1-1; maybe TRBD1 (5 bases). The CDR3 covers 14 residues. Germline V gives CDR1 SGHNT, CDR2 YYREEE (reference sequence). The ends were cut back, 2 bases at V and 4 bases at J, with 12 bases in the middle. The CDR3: CASSFQTGGTEAFF. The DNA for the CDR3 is TGTGCCAGCAGCTTCCAGACCGGGGGCACTGAAGCTTTCTTT.

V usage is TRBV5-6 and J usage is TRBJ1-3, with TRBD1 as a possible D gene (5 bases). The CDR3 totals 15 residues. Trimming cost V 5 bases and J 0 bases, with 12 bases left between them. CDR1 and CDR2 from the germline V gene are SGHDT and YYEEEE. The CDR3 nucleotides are TGTGCCAGCAGTTCCACAGGAGACTCTGGAAACACCATATATTTT. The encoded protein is CASSSTGDSGNTIYF.

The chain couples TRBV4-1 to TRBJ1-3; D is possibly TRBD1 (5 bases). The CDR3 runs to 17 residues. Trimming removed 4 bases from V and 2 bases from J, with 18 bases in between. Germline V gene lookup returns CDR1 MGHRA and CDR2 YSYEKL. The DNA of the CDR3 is TGCGCCAGCAGCCGAGAAATAGCCGCGGGGGCTGGAAACACCATATATTTT. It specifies CASSREIAAGAGNTIYF.

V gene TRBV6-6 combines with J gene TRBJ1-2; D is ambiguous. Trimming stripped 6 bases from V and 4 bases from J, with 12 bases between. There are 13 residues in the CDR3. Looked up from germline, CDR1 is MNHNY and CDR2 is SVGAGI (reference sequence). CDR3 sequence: CASSALAAYGYTF. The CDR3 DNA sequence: TGTGCCAGCAGCGCACTTGCCGCCTATGGCTACACCTTC.

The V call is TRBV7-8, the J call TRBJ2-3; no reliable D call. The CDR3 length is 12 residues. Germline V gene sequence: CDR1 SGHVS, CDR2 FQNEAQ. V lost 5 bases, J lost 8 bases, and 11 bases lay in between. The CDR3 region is CASSLLGPTQYF. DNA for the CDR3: TGTGCCAGCAGCCTTCTTGGGCCTACGCAGTATTTT.

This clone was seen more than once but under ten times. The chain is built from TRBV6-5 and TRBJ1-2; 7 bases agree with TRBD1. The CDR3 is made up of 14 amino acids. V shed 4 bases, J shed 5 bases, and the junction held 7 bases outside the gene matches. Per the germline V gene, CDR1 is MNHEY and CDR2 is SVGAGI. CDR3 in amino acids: CASSSLGQTYGYTF. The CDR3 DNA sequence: TGTGCCAGCAGTTCCTTGGGACAGACTTATGGCTACACCTTC.

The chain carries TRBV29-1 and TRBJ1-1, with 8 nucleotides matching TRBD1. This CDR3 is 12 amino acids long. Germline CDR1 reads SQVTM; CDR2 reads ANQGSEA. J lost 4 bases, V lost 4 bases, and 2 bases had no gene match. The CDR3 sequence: CSVATGVTEAFF. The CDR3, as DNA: TGCAGCGTTGCGACAGGGGTCACTGAAGCTTTCTTT.

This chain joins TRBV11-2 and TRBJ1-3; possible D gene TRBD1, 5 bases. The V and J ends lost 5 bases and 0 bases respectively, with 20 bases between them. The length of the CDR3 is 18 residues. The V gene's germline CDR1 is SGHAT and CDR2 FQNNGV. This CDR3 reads CASSPTPTVGRSGNTIYF. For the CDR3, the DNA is TGTGCCAGCAGCCCCACCCCGACAGTCGGGCGCTCTGGAAACACCATATATTTT.

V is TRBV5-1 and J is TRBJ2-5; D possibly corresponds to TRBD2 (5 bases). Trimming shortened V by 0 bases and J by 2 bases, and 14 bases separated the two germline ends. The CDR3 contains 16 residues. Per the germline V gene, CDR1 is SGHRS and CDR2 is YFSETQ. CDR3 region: CASSLVARVGQETQYF. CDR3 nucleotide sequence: TGCGCCAGCAGCTTGGTGGCGAGGGTAGGGCAAGAGACCCAGTACTTC.

The DNA of the CDR3 is TGTGCCAGCAGTCCACAGGGGGCGACTGGAAACACCATATATTTT. Residues: CASSPQGATGNTIYF. V is TRBV28 and J is TRBJ1-3; TRBD1 agrees at 9 bases. This CDR3 is built from 15 residues. Per germline, CDR1 MDHEN and CDR2 SYDVKM. Trimming removed 5 bases from V and 2 bases from J; junction bases left unmatched: 4.

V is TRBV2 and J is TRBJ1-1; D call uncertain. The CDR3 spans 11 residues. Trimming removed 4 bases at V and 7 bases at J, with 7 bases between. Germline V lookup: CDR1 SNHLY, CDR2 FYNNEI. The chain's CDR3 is CASSGHREAFF. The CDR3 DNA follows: TGTGCCAGCAGTGGACACCGTGAAGCTTTCTTT.

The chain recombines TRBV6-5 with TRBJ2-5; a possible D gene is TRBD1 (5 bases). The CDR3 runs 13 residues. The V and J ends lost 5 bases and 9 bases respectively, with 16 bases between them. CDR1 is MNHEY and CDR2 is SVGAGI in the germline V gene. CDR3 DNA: TGTGCCAGCAGTAAGGGGCCAAACCCGGCCCAGTACTTC. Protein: CASSKGPNPAQYF.

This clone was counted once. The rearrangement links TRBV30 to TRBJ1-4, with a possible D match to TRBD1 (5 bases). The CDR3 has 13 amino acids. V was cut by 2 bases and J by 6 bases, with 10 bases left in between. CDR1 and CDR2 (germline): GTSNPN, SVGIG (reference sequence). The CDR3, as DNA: TGTGCCTGGAGTAGTAGGACACATGAAAAACTGTTTTTT. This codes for CAWSSRTHEKLFF.

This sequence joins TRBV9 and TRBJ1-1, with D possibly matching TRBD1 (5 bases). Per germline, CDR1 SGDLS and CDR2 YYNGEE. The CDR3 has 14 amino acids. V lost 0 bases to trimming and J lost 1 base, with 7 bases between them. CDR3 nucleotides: TGTGCCAGCAGCGTAGAACAGGCGAACACTGAAGCTTTCTTT. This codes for CASSVEQANTEAFF.

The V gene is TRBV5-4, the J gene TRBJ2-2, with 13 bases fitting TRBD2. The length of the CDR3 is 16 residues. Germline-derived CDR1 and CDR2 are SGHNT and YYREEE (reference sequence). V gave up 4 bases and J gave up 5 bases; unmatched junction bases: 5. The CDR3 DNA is TGTGCCAGCAGCGCGGGACTAGCGGGGACTACCGGGGAGCTGTTTTTT. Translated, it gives CASSAGLAGTTGELFF.

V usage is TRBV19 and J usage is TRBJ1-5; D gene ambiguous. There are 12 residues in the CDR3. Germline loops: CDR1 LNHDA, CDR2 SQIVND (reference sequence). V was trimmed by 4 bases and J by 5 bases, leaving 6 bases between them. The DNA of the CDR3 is TGTGCCAGTAGTAACGGTTATCAGCCCCAGCATTTT. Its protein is CASSNGYQPQHF.

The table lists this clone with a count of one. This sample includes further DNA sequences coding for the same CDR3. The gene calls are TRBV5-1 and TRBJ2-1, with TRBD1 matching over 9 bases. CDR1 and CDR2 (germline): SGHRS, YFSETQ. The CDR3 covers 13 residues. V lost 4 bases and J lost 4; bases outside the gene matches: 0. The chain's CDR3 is CASSGQGYNEQFF. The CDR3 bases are TGCGCCAGCAGCGGACAGGGGTACAATGAGCAGTTCTTC.